This T cell receptor beta chain came from a study of shared clonotypes between healthy human individuals (dated by TCRdb to 2018 to 2020). Looking at the study overall: Two women and a few men aged 18 to 49 years were included in the cohort. Different laboratories and diverse techniques were used to prepare libraries and sequence TCR repertoires, to increase sequencing depth and limit assay-specific biases. Blood TCR repertoires of about five healthy adults were deeply sequenced to estimate repertoire size and the extent of clonotype sharing between individuals. Per donor, leukapheresis produced somewhere between about 0.94 and 8.9 billion PBMCs. Paper-wide results and their limitations: Pairwise subsampling indicated that sequencing depth was expected to affect the degree of clonotype sharing among donors. Only blood was sampled, and tissue TCR repertoires likely differ from those in blood. Because the study included a small number of donors, the genetic and exposure-history diversity represented was limited.

On this clone: What antigen it recognizes has not been identified. Per-base quality was not reported, and no clone a single base away is much larger than it.

TCR CDR3 regions were amplified from genomic DNA by multiplex PCR using the deep immunoSEQ assay. Extracted genomic DNA from each cell subset was spread evenly across all wells of several immunoSEQ 96-well plates, with each plate serving as a replicate. Each replicate PCR for unsorted PBMC received about 310 ng genomic DNA, equal to 30,000 or so T cell genomes. Ten immunoSEQ deep assay plates were used to sequence unsorted PBMC genomic DNA. Purified libraries were measured with a Qubit 3.0 fluorometer, size-checked on a Bioanalyzer 2100, and measured again with the KAPA Library Quantification kit. Every immunoSEQ 96-well plate was sequenced on a separate single-read 150-cycle Illumina NextSeq 550 flow cell. As for the original processing: Because the immunoSEQ output included only junctional sequences and no quality scores, the filtering could not be the same as the filtering used for full-length reads. To assign V/J genes and CDR3, sequences were annotated using PyIR, a Python wrapper for IgBLAST v1.9, with IMGT germline references. Reads with weak V/J assignments (E-value above 1e-6), missing CDR3, stop codons, out-of-frame junctions, or ambiguous translated residues were removed. V3J clonotypes were defined as sequences sharing the same inferred V gene, J gene, and CDR3 amino acid sequence. Percentage overlap between repertoires was computed as shared unique clonotypes divided by the size of the smaller repertoire. RTK rarefaction, the Chao1 estimator, and Recon v2.1 estimates of unobserved clonotypes were used to assess repertoire richness. Sourced from immuneACCESS, this table was stored by TCRdb with only in-frame sequences that have V and J called. A share of the clones is absent; for the studies checked, an unresolved V gene accounts for under half, and the remainder has no known explanation. V and J calls and clone size are as listed in that table; D and trimming were resolved from the DNA. The sample table lists some 530,000 clones, around 85% of them with a count of one. The ten biggest clones cover 10% to 15% of the sample.

From the cysteine up to the phenylalanine, the CDR3 has a length of 16 residues. Left in the record is the CDR3 DNA by itself, 48 bases read in frame from the first base. As encoded in the germline V gene (reference sequence), CDR1 is SEHNR while CDR2 is FQNEAQ. V has 0 bases trimmed and J has 0 bases trimmed; junction bases matching no gene number 5. Healthy HIV-negative adults with no recently reported acute infections or vaccinations were included as donors. Only Caucasian adults living in Nashville, Tennessee, USA were represented among the donors. For unsorted samples, approximately 81 million PBMCs were counted, and genomic DNA was extracted using the QIAamp DNA Blood Mini kit. After blood collection by leukapheresis, PBMCs were isolated using Ficoll-Histopaque density gradient centrifugation and then cryopreserved in the vapor phase of liquid nitrogen.

The chain links TRBV7-9 with TRBJ2-7; the junction holds 7 bases that match TRBD2. The origin of this receptor is a woman aged 40 to 50 in good health. Some clones in this sample may be carry-over from other donors' samples. Sequencing used PBMCs. The DNA sequence follows: TGTGCCAGCAGCTTAGCGGCGGGAGAGGGCTCCTACGAGCAGTACTTC. It translates to CASSLAAGEGSYEQYF.